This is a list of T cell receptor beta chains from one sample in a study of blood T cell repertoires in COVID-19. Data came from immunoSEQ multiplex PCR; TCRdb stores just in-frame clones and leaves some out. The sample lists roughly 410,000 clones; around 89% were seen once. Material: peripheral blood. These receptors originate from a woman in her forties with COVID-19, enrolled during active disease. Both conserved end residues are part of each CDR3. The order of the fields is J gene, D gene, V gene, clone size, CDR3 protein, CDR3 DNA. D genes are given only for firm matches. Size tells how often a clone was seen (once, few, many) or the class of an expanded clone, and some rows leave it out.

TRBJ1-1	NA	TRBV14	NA	CASSPYPAGVRVIEAFF	TGTGCCAGCAGCCCCTACCCGGCGGGCGTAAGGGTCATTGAAGCTTTCTTT
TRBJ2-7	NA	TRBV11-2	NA	CASSGLRVRTYEQYF	TGTGCCAGCAGCGGACTGCGAGTTAGGACCTACGAGCAGTACTTC
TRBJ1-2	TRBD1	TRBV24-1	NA	CATSVQGDYGYTF	TGTGCCACCAGTGTACAGGGGGACTATGGCTACACCTTC
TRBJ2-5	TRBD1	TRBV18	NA	CASSPTQGGRETQYF	TGTGCCAGCTCACCGACACAGGGGGGAAGAGAGACCCAGTACTTC
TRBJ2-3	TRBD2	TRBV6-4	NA	CASSDSPGGGTITDTQYF	TGTGCCAGCAGTGACTCCCCTGGCGGGGGGACAATAACAGATACGCAGTATTTT
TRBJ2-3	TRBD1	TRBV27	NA	CASSHANRGRTDTQYF	TGTGCCAGCAGCCACGCCAACAGGGGGCGCACAGATACGCAGTATTTT
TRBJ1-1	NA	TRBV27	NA	CASSFRGQLEAFF	TGTGCCAGCAGTTTCAGAGGACAGCTTGAAGCTTTCTTT
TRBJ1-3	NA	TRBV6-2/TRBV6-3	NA	CASSQDGSSGNTIYF	TGTGCCAGCAGTCAGGACGGGAGCTCTGGAAACACCATATATTTT
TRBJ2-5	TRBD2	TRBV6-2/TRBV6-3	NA	CASSSPGGAYQETQYF	TGTGCCAGCAGTTCTCCGGGGGGTGCGTACCAAGAGACCCAGTACTTC
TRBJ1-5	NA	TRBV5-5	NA	CASSLVMGQGNQPQHF	TGTGCCAGCAGCTTGGTAATGGGGCAGGGCAATCAGCCCCAGCATTTT
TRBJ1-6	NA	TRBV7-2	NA	CASSEQGSSYNSPLHF	TGTGCCAGCAGCGAACAGGGAAGCTCCTATAATTCACCCCTCCACTTT
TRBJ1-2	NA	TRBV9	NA	CASSARGGMNYGYTF	TGTGCCAGCAGCGCCCGTGGGGGGATGAACTATGGCTACACCTTC
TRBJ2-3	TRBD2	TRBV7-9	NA	CASSDGLAPSTDTQYF	TGTGCCAGCAGCGATGGACTAGCCCCTAGCACAGATACGCAGTATTTT
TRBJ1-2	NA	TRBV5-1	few	CASSPLAGEGGYTF	TGCGCCAGCAGCCCACTAGCAGGGGAGGGTGGCTACACCTTC
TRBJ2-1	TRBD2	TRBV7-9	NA	CASSSGSGGISYNEQFF	TGTGCCAGCAGCTCGGGGAGCGGGGGGATCTCCTACAATGAGCAGTTCTTC
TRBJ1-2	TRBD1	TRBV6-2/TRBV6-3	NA	CASSHHRQGGAYGYTF	TGTGCCAGCAGTCACCATCGACAGGGTGGCGCCTATGGCTACACCTTC